This T cell receptor beta chain came from a study of shared clonotypes between healthy human individuals. For the study at large: Donors were a couple of women and three men aged 18 to 49. Used for every donor were three CD4 naive, three CD4 memory, two CD8 naive and one CD8 memory plate.

The method was immunoSEQ multiplex PCR; TCRdb's version includes in-frame clones alone and lacks a portion of them. The data show approximately 1.4 million clones, about 98% seen once. Study-level results: The sharing of about 5% of naive CD4 clonotypes was seen across a handful of donors. Sequencing depth was expected to influence donor clonotype sharing.

Germline lookup yields CDR1 SGHTA and CDR2 FQGNSA. The ends were cut back, 3 bases at V and 6 bases at J, with 11 bases in the middle. The CDR3 totals 13 residues. On this clone: The target antigen is unknown.

Sequenced input: naive CD4+ T cells sorted from blood. Subset denoted: CD45RA+ positively selected. The chain has TRBV7-2 and TRBJ2-5; either TRBD1 or TRBD2 may supply D (5 bases each). The TCR comes from a young man in good health. The CDR3 spells CASSFRMGQTQYF. The CDR3 DNA sequence: TGTGCCAGCAGCTTCCGGATGGGACAGACCCAGTACTTC.